This TCR beta chain stems from a study of cytomegalovirus exposure and HLA in healthy donors. Across the study: Both the 120 validation repertoires and the approximately 700 first-cohort repertoires used the same platform, as reported by a later analysis.

Separate from the 666-subject first cohort was the roughly 120-subject validation cohort, to which the donors belonged. Germline V gene sequence: CDR1 GTSNPN, CDR2 SVGIG (reference sequence). V lost 7 bases and J 4 bases, leaving 14 bases between the germline ends. CDR3 length: 13 residues. Profiling relied on immunoSEQ multiplex PCR, and the TCRdb table lists in-frame clones only, not all of them. The table records around 20,000 clones, 95% to 97% of them present only once. This chain joins TRBV30 and TRBJ1-5; D is possibly TRBD1 (6 bases). The specimen was PBMCs. The TCR originated in a man younger than 45 in good health and CMV-seropositive. The DNA for the CDR3 is TGTGCCTTCTCGGAACAGGGAAATCAGCCCCAGCATTTT. Translating it yields CAFSEQGNQPQHF.